The 11 T cell receptor beta chains below come from one sample, sequenced in a study of cytomegalovirus exposure and HLA in healthy donors. The PCR was carried out with 60 Vbeta primers and 13 Jbeta primers. Clones were read by immunoSEQ multiplex PCR, and TCRdb kept only the in-frame ones, dropping some. This table holds more than 90,000 clones, around 82% found once. The sample consisted of PBMCs. These receptor sequences come from a woman aged 60-70 years in good health and CMV-seronegative.

The gene calls are TRBV5-4 and TRBJ1-2; D is unresolved. CDR3 length: 15 amino acids. Trimming removed 4 bases at V and 1 base at J, with 14 bases between. Germline values: CDR1 SGHNT, CDR2 YYREEE (reference sequence). CDR3 bases: TGTGCCAGCAGCGCCGAGGACGGGATTAACTATGGCTACACCTTC. Its translation is CASSAEDGINYGYTF.

The genes are TRBV7-2 and TRBJ2-3; 11 nucleotides match TRBD2. Losses at the gene ends were 2 bases for V and 0 bases for J; bases not matched to a gene: 7. Germline CDR1 SGHTA, CDR2 FQGNSA. CDR3 length: 18 residues. The CDR3 spells CASSLWGSGGASTDTQYF. The CDR3 DNA reads TGTGCCAGCAGCTTATGGGGTAGCGGGGGGGCTAGCACAGATACGCAGTATTTT.

In the case of this clone: The identical CDR3 is also encoded by other nucleotide sequences in the sample. The V gene is TRBV2, the J gene TRBJ2-7; 11 bases match TRBD1. The CDR3 sequence is 13 residues long. V lost 8 bases to trimming and J lost 5 bases; unmatched junction nucleotides: 5. CDR1 SNHLY and CDR2 FYNNEI come from the germline V gene. CDR3 bases: TGTGCCAGCTCCGGGACAGGGGGACACGAGCAGTACTTC. This codes for CASSGTGGHEQYF.

This chain uses TRBV6-6 with TRBJ1-3; D perhaps matches TRBD1 (5 bases). This CDR3 has 16 amino acids. Per the germline V gene, CDR1 is MNHNY and CDR2 is SVGAGI (reference sequence). Trimming took 2 bases from V and 1 from J, leaving 12 bases between them. DNA for the CDR3: TGTGCCAGCAGTTACGTCAGGGCCCCTTCTGGAAACACCATATATTTT. Residues: CASSYVRAPSGNTIYF.

This chain connects TRBV5-1 to TRBJ1-1; tentatively, D is TRBD1 (5 bases). This CDR3 spans 14 amino acids. Germline-derived CDR1 and CDR2 are SGHRS and YFSETQ. V was shortened by 3 bases and J by 3 bases, with 12 bases between the two germline ends. In DNA form, the CDR3 reads TGCGCCAGCAGCTCCTGGACGGGGGACACTGAAGCTTTCTTT. This encodes CASSSWTGDTEAFF.

This chain joins TRBV7-9 and TRBJ1-2; possible D gene TRBD1, 5 bases. Looked up from germline, CDR1 is SEHNR and CDR2 is FQNEAQ (reference sequence). The length of the CDR3 is 16 residues. V was shortened by 5 bases and J by 0 bases, with 16 bases between the two germline ends. CDR3 in DNA: TGTGCCAGCAGCCCCGGGGGGTCGCTAGCTAACTATGGCTACACCTTC. Its translation: CASSPGGSLANYGYTF.

The chain is built from TRBV18 and TRBJ2-2; maybe TRBD1 (6 bases). The CDR3 loop spans 15 amino acids. V shed 5 bases and J shed 2 bases, with 12 bases lying between them. Germline CDR1 KGHSH, CDR2 LQKENI. The CDR3: CASSEGTLNTGELFF. The CDR3, as DNA: TGTGCCAGCTCAGAGGGGACACTAAACACCGGGGAGCTGTTTTTT.

Comments on this clone: The sample holds other DNA sequences that translate to the same CDR3. The V and J genes are TRBV7-2 and TRBJ2-5, with D tentatively TRBD2 (7 bases). V gave up 1 base and J gave up 1 base, with 10 bases separating them. Germline assignment: CDR1 SGHTA and CDR2 FQGNSA. The CDR3 is made up of 15 amino acids. As DNA, the CDR3 is TGTGCCAGCAGCTTAGGGGGGGGGCTCCAAGAGACCCAGTACTTC. Translating it yields CASSLGGGLQETQYF. Supplemented by reference TRBV7-2 and TRBJ2-5, the full variable domain reads GAGVSQSPSNKVTEKGKDVELRCDPISGHTALYWYRQSLGQGLEFLIYFQGNSAPDKSGLPSDRFSAERTGGSVSTLTIQRTQQEDSAVYLCASSLGGGLQETQYFGPGTRLLVL.

The chain joins TRBV9 to TRBJ1-4, with 8 bases fitting TRBD1. CDR1 and CDR2 (germline): SGDLS, YYNGEE. J gave up 6 bases and V 2 bases, and 6 bases lay outside the gene matches. CDR3 length: 15 residues. This CDR3 reads CASSVSGGNDEKLFF. The CDR3 nucleotides are TGTGCCAGCAGCGTTTCAGGGGGCAACGATGAAAAACTGTTTTTT. Full variable domain (outside the CDR3, taken from reference TRBV9 and TRBJ1-4): DSGVTQTPKHLITATGQRVTLRCSPRSGDLSVYWYQQSLDQGLQFLIQYYNGEERAKGNILERFSAQQFPDLHSELNLSSLELGDSALYFCASSVSGGNDEKLFFGSGTQLSVL.

This chain uses TRBV9 with TRBJ2-3, with TRBD2 as a possible D gene (5 bases). CDR3 length: 15 residues. V lost 0 bases to trimming and J lost 6 bases, with 14 bases between them. Germline loops: CDR1 SGDLS, CDR2 YYNGEE. The CDR3 loop reads CASSVAGVGGDTQYF. CDR3 nucleotides: TGTGCCAGCAGCGTAGCGGGTGTTGGCGGGGATACGCAGTATTTT.

The chain recombines TRBV7-9 with TRBJ2-3; 11 bases agree with TRBD2. Germline V gene lookup returns CDR1 SEHNR and CDR2 FQNEAQ (reference sequence). The CDR3 consists of 15 residues. Losses at the gene ends were 5 bases for V and 3 bases for J; bases not matched to a gene: 4. The CDR3 reads CASSHGLAGTDTQYF. The CDR3 region has the DNA TGTGCCAGCAGCCACGGACTAGCGGGTACAGATACGCAGTATTTT. The entire variable domain, with the rest obtained from reference TRBV7-9 and TRBJ2-3, is as follows: DTGVSQNPRHKITKRGQNVTFRCDPISEHNRLYWYRQTLGQGPEFLTYFQNEAQLEKSRLLSDRFSAERPKGSFSTLEIQRTEQGDSAMYLCASSHGLAGTDTQYFGPGTRLTVL.